This T cell receptor beta chain was recovered during a study of T cell changes during pregnancy in multiple sclerosis. Trimming pared 0 bases from V and 6 bases from J, leaving 16 bases between. This CDR3 spans 16 amino acids. Germline V gene lookup returns CDR1 SGHDT and CDR2 YYEEEE. Repertoires were generated with immunoSEQ multiplex PCR, while TCRdb's copy carries only in-frame clones and drops some. The sample carries roughly 84,000 clones, approximately 92% recorded once. The chain carries TRBV5-6 and TRBJ2-4, with a tentative D call TRBD2 (6 bases). The sequencing here drew on peripheral blood, taken in the third trimester of pregnancy. The origin of this receptor is a female donor in good health, enrolled as a control in a pregnancy study. DNA of the CDR3: TGTGCCAGCAGCTTGGAAGGAGGGGCCAAAGCAAACATTCAGTACTTC. Translating gives CASSLEGGAKANIQYF.